This TCR beta chain was documented in a study of blood T cells in healthy people across ages. Whole-study context: About one barcoded beta molecule per two T cells was captured by template switching.

V shed 4 bases and J shed 1 base, with 13 bases lying between them. Per germline, CDR1 SGHAT and CDR2 FQNNGV. The CDR3 loop spans 15 amino acids. Using a J-beta primer mix together with a sample-barcoded 5' primer, a second PCR was run for about 6 to 12 cycles. MiXCR, run by TCRdb on the 5' RACE reads, gives a single entry per CDR3 protein. The data contain about 780,000 distinct CDR3 sequences, around a quarter of them singletons. These data were also reused for a study on T cells of mothers and their children. From that second work: Reads recorded for TCR beta CDR3 numbered over 9 million per mother and around 3 million per child. Overlap measured in related mother-child pairs was slightly, non-significantly higher than in unrelated pairs.

The sequenced sample consisted of blood. V usage is TRBV11-2 and J usage is TRBJ2-5, with a possible D match to TRBD2 (6 bases). The sequence came from a boy younger than 18 in good health. CDR3 protein: CASSSPRGSQETQYF. The CDR3 DNA sequence: TGTGCCAGCAGCTCCCCCCGGGGGAGCCAAGAGACCCAGTACTTC.